Listed below are T cell receptor beta chains from one sample, sequenced in a study of blood T cell repertoires in COVID-19. Sequencing was performed with immunoSEQ multiplex PCR; in TCRdb, only in-frame clones are kept and a portion is missing. Of 250,000 or so clones in the sample, 70% to 90% are singletons; the top ten hold roughly 4.9%. Specimen: peripheral blood. The receptor set was obtained from a woman aged 60-70 years with COVID-19, enrolled during active disease. Each CDR3 is given with its conserved first and last residue. A D gene is named only where the DNA matches it firmly. Where a row states a size, it is once, few, many or the class of an expanded clone; other rows omit it.

TRBJ1-3	NA	TRBV9	NA	CASSVVGGSPGNTIYF	TGTGCCAGCAGCGTAGTGGGGGGATCGCCTGGAAACACCATATATTTT
TRBJ2-4	NA	TRBV6-2/TRBV6-3	TRBD2	CASSRLAGENIQYF	TGTGCCAGCAGTAGACTAGCGGGGGAAAACATTCAGTACTTC
TRBJ1-1	NA	TRBV18	NA	CASSPPAGLNTEAFF	TGTGCCAGCTCACCACCGGCGGGATTGAACACTGAAGCTTTCTTT
TRBJ1-6	NA	TRBV24-1	NA	CATSASSYNSPLHF	TGTGCCACCAGTGCTAGCTCCTATAATTCACCCCTCCACTTT
TRBJ1-2	NA	TRBV5-4	NA	CASSLPGAQTYGYTF	TGTGCCAGCAGCTTACCAGGGGCCCAGACCTATGGCTACACCTTC
TRBJ2-1	NA	TRBV6-2/TRBV6-3	TRBD1	CASSYVARGRSYNEQFF	TGTGCCAGCAGTTACGTCGCCAGGGGGCGATCCTACAATGAGCAGTTCTTC
TRBJ1-1	NA	TRBV6-1	TRBD1	CASSEFRAGGNTEAFF	TGTGCCAGCAGTGAATTTCGGGCAGGGGGGAACACTGAAGCTTTCTTT
TRBJ2-2	NA	TRBV4-3	TRBD1	CASSRRIPGTDNTGELFF	TGCGCCAGCAGCCGCCGAATCCCCGGGACAGATAACACCGGGGAGCTGTTTTTT
TRBJ1-3	NA	TRBV15	NA	CATQHSGNTIYF	TGTGCCACACAGCACTCTGGAAACACCATATATTTT
TRBJ1-4	NA	TRBV7-2	TRBD1	CASSSGDRENEKLFF	TGTGCCAGCAGCTCCGGGGACAGGGAGAATGAAAAACTGTTTTTT
TRBJ2-3	NA	TRBV4-2	TRBD2	CASSQDGAGGTDTQYF	TGTGCCAGCAGCCAAGATGGGGCGGGAGGCACAGATACGCAGTATTTT
TRBJ1-1	NA	TRBV25-1	TRBD1	CASSDGTGVNTEAFF	TGTGCCAGCAGTGATGGGACAGGGGTGAACACTGAAGCTTTCTTT
TRBJ2-7	once	TRBV15	NA	CATSRDPQGGQYF	TGTGCCACCAGCAGAGATCCACAAGGGGGGCAGTACTTC
TRBJ1-2	NA	TRBV28	NA	CASSFGGRNGYTF	TGTGCCAGCAGTTTCGGGGGAAGGAATGGCTACACCTTC
TRBJ1-6	NA	TRBV4-3	TRBD1	CASSRTGPPLYNSPLHF	TGCGCCAGCAGCCGGACAGGGCCTCCTCTTTATAATTCACCCCTCCACTTT
TRBJ2-1	NA	TRBV6-2/TRBV6-3	NA	CASSYSLGSSYNEQFF	TGTGCCAGCAGTTACTCGCTAGGGAGCTCCTACAATGAGCAGTTCTTC
TRBJ1-6	NA	TRBV28	TRBD1	CATLARGTGNSPLHF	TGTGCCACCCTTGCTCGGGGGACAGGAAACTCACCCCTCCACTTT
TRBJ1-4	NA	TRBV20-1	NA	CSARAYDGLFF	TGCAGTGCTAGAGCCTACGACGGGCTGTTTTTT
TRBJ2-1	NA	TRBV24-1	TRBD2	CATQPGTSYEQFF	TGTGCCACCCAACCCGGGACTAGTTATGAGCAGTTCTTC
TRBJ1-2	NA	TRBV2	TRBD1	CASRGTGARYYGYTF	TGTGCCAGCAGAGGGACAGGGGCGCGGTACTATGGCTACACCTTC
TRBJ1-1	NA	TRBV7-3	NA	CASSLGTTTEAFF	TGTGCCAGCAGCTTAGGGACAACCACTGAAGCTTTCTTT
TRBJ2-7	few	TRBV30	NA	CAGSQQGYTGGQYF	TGTGCCGGATCCCAACAGGGTTATACCGGAGGGCAGTACTTC
TRBJ2-2	NA	TRBV6-6	TRBD1	CASSRTGLANTGELFF	TGTGCCAGCAGTAGGACAGGGCTCGCGAACACCGGGGAGCTGTTTTTT
TRBJ1-4	NA	TRBV28	NA	CASSLPGSRLGEKLFF	TGTGCCAGCAGTCTCCCGGGATCTCGACTCGGTGAAAAACTGTTTTTT
TRBJ1-3	NA	TRBV28	NA	CASSKTGSSGNTIYF	TGTGCCAGCAGTAAGACAGGATCCTCTGGAAACACCATATATTTT
TRBJ1-6	NA	TRBV28	NA	CASSIRDYNSPLHF	TGTGCCAGCAGTATCCGGGACTATAATTCACCCCTCCACTTT
TRBJ1-6	NA	TRBV28	NA	CASSTGPSPLHF	TGTGCCAGCAGTACAGGGCCTTCACCCCTCCACTTT
TRBJ2-2	NA	TRBV28	TRBD1	CASSLEDRGLTGELFF	TGTGCCAGCAGTTTAGAGGACAGGGGGCTCACCGGGGAGCTGTTTTTT
TRBJ1-2	NA	TRBV6-4	TRBD1	CASSADRGNYGYTF	TGTGCCAGCAGTGCGGACAGGGGTAACTATGGCTACACCTTC
TRBJ1-2	NA	TRBV9	NA	CASSVRGLGYTF	TGTGCCAGCAGCGTCAGGGGTTTGGGCTACACCTTC
TRBJ1-1	NA	TRBV28	TRBD1	CASSETGEWGTEAFF	TGTGCCAGCAGTGAGACAGGGGAATGGGGCACTGAAGCTTTCTTT
TRBJ1-5	few	TRBV6-5	NA	CASSLAGSSNQPQHF	TGTGCCAGCAGTCTCGCAGGTTCGAGCAATCAGCCCCAGCATTTT
TRBJ1-2	NA	TRBV11-2	NA	CASSSPGRFQGGYTF	TGTGCCAGCAGCTCTCCAGGACGGTTCCAGGGAGGCTACACCTTC
TRBJ2-7	NA	TRBV28	TRBD1	CASSLWSLPDRAYEQYF	TGTGCCAGCAGTTTATGGTCCCTACCGGACAGGGCCTACGAGCAGTACTTC
TRBJ1-1	NA	TRBV7-3	NA	CASSLMRNTEAFF	TGTGCCAGCAGCTTAATGAGGAACACTGAAGCTTTCTTT
TRBJ1-5	NA	TRBV27	NA	CASSLYPSRGGVGNQPQHF	TGTGCCAGCAGTTTATATCCGTCTCGCGGGGGAGTGGGCAATCAGCCCCAGCATTTT
TRBJ1-1	once	TRBV19	NA	CASAPGGGGTEAFF	TGTGCCAGCGCCCCCGGGGGGGGCGGGACTGAAGCTTTCTTT
TRBJ2-5	once	TRBV7-7	TRBD2	CASSYDGGGQETQYF	TGTGCCAGCAGCTATGACGGGGGGGGTCAAGAGACCCAGTACTTC
TRBJ2-3	NA	TRBV19	TRBD2	CASSDRLAGTDTQYF	TGTGCCAGTAGTGACCGACTAGCGGGCACAGATACGCAGTATTTT
TRBJ2-2	NA	TRBV7-6	TRBD2	CASSSGLAGGMALTGELFF	TGTGCCAGCAGCAGTGGACTAGCGGGAGGCATGGCCCTGACCGGGGAGCTGTTTTTT
TRBJ1-6	NA	TRBV10-1	NA	CASSVTRTREVNSPLHF	TGCGCCAGCAGTGTTACCCGTACTAGGGAGGTAAATTCACCCCTCCACTTT
TRBJ1-1	NA	TRBV25-1	TRBD1	CASSGTGRTEAFF	TGTGCCAGCAGCGGGACAGGGCGTACTGAAGCTTTCTTT
TRBJ1-6	NA	TRBV7-2	NA	CASSLKTSANSPLHF	TGTGCCAGCAGCTTAAAAACGAGTGCTAATTCACCCCTCCACTTT
TRBJ2-1	NA	TRBV2	NA	CASSEAGQGLNEQFF	TGTGCCAGCAGTGAAGCTGGGCAGGGCTTAAATGAGCAGTTCTTC
TRBJ2-2	NA	TRBV7-3	NA	CASSGTLGDTGELFF	TGTGCCAGCAGCGGCACGCTAGGGGACACCGGGGAGCTGTTTTTT
TRBJ1-3	NA	TRBV5-1	TRBD1	CASSPRTGGSRGNTIYF	TGCGCCAGCAGCCCCAGGACAGGGGGAAGTAGGGGAAACACCATATATTTT
TRBJ2-1	NA	TRBV7-2	NA	CASSLLAGEQFF	TGTGCCAGCAGCTTATTAGCTGGTGAGCAGTTCTTC
TRBJ1-2	NA	TRBV6-5	TRBD1	CASTQQGGGYTF	TGTGCCAGCACCCAACAGGGGGGTGGCTACACCTTC
TRBJ2-3	NA	TRBV28	NA	CASSQGQTTDTQYF	TGTGCCAGCAGTCAAGGACAGACCACAGATACGCAGTATTTT
TRBJ2-1	NA	TRBV6-5	NA	CASSPTFNEQFF	TGTGCCAGCAGTCCGACTTTCAATGAGCAGTTCTTC
TRBJ1-2	once	TRBV7-3	NA	CASSAGQGGYTF	TGTGCCAGCAGCGCAGGGCAGGGTGGCTACACCTTC
TRBJ1-2	NA	TRBV28	NA	CASSLGGRVGGYTF	TGTGCCAGCAGTTTAGGGGGCAGGGTAGGTGGCTACACCTTC
TRBJ2-7	many	TRBV7-6	TRBD1	CASSPGQGAYEQYF	TGTGCCAGCAGCCCTGGACAGGGGGCCTACGAGCAGTACTTC
TRBJ2-1	NA	TRBV5-4	TRBD2	CASRTSGRGSSYNEQFF	TGTGCCAGCAGGACTAGCGGGAGGGGGAGCTCCTACAATGAGCAGTTCTTC
TRBJ2-7	NA	TRBV29-1	TRBD1	CSVEPPGQGSEQYF	TGCAGCGTTGAACCCCCGGGACAGGGAAGCGAGCAGTACTTC
TRBJ1-6	once	TRBV28	TRBD1	CASSYGTVNSPLHF	TGTGCCAGCAGTTACGGGACAGTTAATTCACCCCTCCACTTT
TRBJ1-5	NA	TRBV11-1	TRBD1	CASSPGGEQPQHF	TGTGCCAGCAGCCCAGGGGGTGAGCAGCCCCAGCATTTT
TRBJ2-1	NA	TRBV6-2/TRBV6-3	TRBD1	CASSDDGTGGLWDEQFF	TGTGCCAGCAGTGACGACGGGACAGGGGGCCTATGGGATGAGCAGTTCTTC
TRBJ1-2	many	TRBV2	NA	CASSDTGFFGYTF	TGTGCCAGCAGCGACACAGGGTTCTTTGGCTACACCTTC
TRBJ2-3	NA	TRBV7-2	NA	CASSPRGVGTDTQYF	TGTGCCAGCAGCCCCAGGGGGGTCGGCACAGATACGCAGTATTTT